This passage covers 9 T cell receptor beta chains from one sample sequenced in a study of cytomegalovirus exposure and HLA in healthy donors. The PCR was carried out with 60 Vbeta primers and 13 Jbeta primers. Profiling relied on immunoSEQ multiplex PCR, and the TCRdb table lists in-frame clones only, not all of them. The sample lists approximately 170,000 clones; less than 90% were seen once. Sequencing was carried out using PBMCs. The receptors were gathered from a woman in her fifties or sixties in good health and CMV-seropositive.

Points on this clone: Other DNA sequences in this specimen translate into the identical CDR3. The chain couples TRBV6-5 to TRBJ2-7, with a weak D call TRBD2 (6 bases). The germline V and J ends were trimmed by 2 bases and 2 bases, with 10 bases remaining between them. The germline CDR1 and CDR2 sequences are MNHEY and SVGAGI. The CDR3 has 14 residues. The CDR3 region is CASSYDSGTYEQYF. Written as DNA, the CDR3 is TGTGCCAGCAGTTACGATAGCGGTACCTACGAGCAGTACTTC.

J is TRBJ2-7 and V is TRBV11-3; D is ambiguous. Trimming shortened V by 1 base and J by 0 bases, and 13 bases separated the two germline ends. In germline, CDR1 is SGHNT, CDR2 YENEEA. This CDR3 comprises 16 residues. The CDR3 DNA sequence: TGTGCCAGCAGCTTAGTCCTGGGCCGCTCCTCCTACGAGCAGTACTTC. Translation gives CASSLVLGRSSYEQYF.

The CDR3, as DNA: TGTGCCAGCAGTGGGGCAGAATCCATGAACACTGAAGCTTTCTTT. This encodes CASSGAESMNTEAFF. The J gene is TRBJ1-1, the V gene TRBV6-1; D uncertain. The ends were cut back, 4 bases at V and 0 bases at J, with 12 bases in the middle. The CDR3 has 15 amino acids. Germline V gene data show CDR1 as MNHNS and CDR2 as SASEGT.

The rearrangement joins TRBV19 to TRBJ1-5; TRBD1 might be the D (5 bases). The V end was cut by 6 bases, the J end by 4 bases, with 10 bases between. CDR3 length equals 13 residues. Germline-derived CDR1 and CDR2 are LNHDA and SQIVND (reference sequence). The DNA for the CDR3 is TGTGCCAGTAGAGACAGAAGGAATCAGCCCCAGCATTTT. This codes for CASRDRRNQPQHF.

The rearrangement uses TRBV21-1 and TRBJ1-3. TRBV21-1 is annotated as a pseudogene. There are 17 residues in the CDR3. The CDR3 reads CASSKDGGAAAGNTIYF. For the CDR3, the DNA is TGTGCCAGCAGCAAAGATGGAGGGGCGGCAGCTGGAAACACCATATATTTT.

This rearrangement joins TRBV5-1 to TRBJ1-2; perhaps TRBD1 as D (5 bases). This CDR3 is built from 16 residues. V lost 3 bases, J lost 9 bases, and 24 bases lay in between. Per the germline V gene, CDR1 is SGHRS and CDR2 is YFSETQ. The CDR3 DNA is TGCGCCAGCAGCTCCTTCCGCAGGGCGCCCTCGGAGAGCTACACCTTC. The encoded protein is CASSSFRRAPSESYTF.

CDR3 amino acids: CASSILTGIASPLHF. The CDR3 DNA reads as TGTGCCAGCAGCATTTTGACAGGGATAGCTTCACCCCTCCACTTT. V usage is TRBV28 and J usage is TRBJ1-6, with 7 bases aligning to TRBD1. The CDR3 contains 15 residues. Germline V gene data show CDR1 as MDHEN and CDR2 as SYDVKM. V shed 6 bases, J shed 9 bases, and the junction held 11 bases outside the gene matches.

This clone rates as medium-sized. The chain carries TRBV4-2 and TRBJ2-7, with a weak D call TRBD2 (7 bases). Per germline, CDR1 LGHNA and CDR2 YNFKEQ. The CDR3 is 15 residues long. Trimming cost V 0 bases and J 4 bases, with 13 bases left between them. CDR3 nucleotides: TGTGCCAGCAGCCAAGAATGGAAGGGGGGGTACGAGCAGTACTTC. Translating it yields CASSQEWKGGYEQYF.

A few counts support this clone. CDR3 residues: CASSALLGQGHNNEQFF. The CDR3 DNA is TGTGCCAGCAGTGCCTTATTGGGACAGGGGCATAACAATGAGCAGTTCTTC. V is TRBV2 and J is TRBJ2-1; 10 nucleotides align to TRBD1. After removal of 4 bases from V and 5 bases from J, the junction contained 11 bases not matched to a gene. CDR1 is SNHLY, CDR2 FYNNEI, per germline. The CDR3 is 17 residues long. The variable domain in full, completed from reference TRBV2 and TRBJ2-1, reads EPEVTQTPSHQVTQMGQEVILRCVPISNHLYFYWYRQILGQKVEFLVSFYNNEISEKSEIFDDQFSVERPDGSNFTLKIRSTKLEDSAMYFCASSALLGQGHNNEQFFGPGTRLTVL.